One and the same sample provided the 26 T cell receptor beta chains below, sequenced in a study of T cell responses to AZD1222 COVID-19 vaccine. Assay: immunoSEQ multiplex PCR; the TCRdb copy retains only in-frame clones and omits some. The data hold about 110,000 clones, with around 90% observed a single time. The source material was peripheral blood, sampled 28 days after the second AZD1222 dose. These receptor sequences come from an adult who received the AZD1222 COVID-19 vaccine.

This chain links TRBV5-1 with TRBJ2-7, with TRBD1 matching 9 bases. The V and J ends lost 1 base and 6 bases, in that order; junction bases with no gene match: 8. The germline CDR1 and CDR2 sequences are SGHRS and YFSETQ. The CDR3 length is 15 residues. CDR3 DNA sequence: TGCGCCAGCAGCTTGACCCTGGACAGGGGTACCGAGCAGTACTTC. Protein product: CASSLTLDRGTEQYF.

The genes are TRBV5-6 and TRBJ1-3; D unclear. CDR3 length: 14 residues. V was pared by 4 bases and J by 0 bases, with 8 bases between. CDR1 is SGHDT, CDR2 YYEEEE, per germline. CDR3 residues: CASSTDLSGNTIYF. The CDR3 coding sequence is TGTGCCAGCAGCACGGACCTCTCTGGAAACACCATATATTTT.

The genes are TRBV28 and TRBJ1-2; no definite D call. The CDR3 has 15 amino acids. The germline CDR1 and CDR2 sequences are MDHEN and SYDVKM. V was pared by 6 bases and J by 1 base, with 15 bases between. CDR3 DNA: TGTGCCAGCAGCCACCCCCTCGCCGTTAACTATGGCTACACCTTC. It encodes CASSHPLAVNYGYTF.

The rearrangement uses TRBV15 and TRBJ2-7; D is perhaps TRBD1 (6 bases). V lost 0 bases to trimming and J lost 2 bases, with 8 bases between them. The CDR3 length is 14 residues. CDR1 LNHNV and CDR2 YYDKDF come from the germline V gene (reference sequence). CDR3 DNA: TGTGCCACCAGCAGAGAGCAGGGGACCTACGAGCAGTACTTC. Translation: CATSREQGTYEQYF. Using reference TRBV15 and TRBJ2-7 for the parts outside the CDR3, the full variable domain is DAMVIQNPRYQVTQFGKPVTLSCSQTLNHNVMYWYQQKSSQAPKLLFHYYDKDFNNEADTPDNFQSRRPNTSFCFLDIRSPGLGDTAMYLCATSREQGTYEQYFGPGTRLTVT.

The rearrangement links TRBV29-1 to TRBJ1-1; TRBD1 matches 7 bases. The CDR3 consists of 13 residues. The V gene end was trimmed by 7 bases and the J gene end by 2 bases; junction bases not matched to a gene: 7. Germline lookup yields CDR1 SQVTM and CDR2 ANQGSEA. The CDR3 DNA sequence: TGCAGCGCACGACAGGGCCCTAACACTGAAGCTTTCTTT. As protein: CSARQGPNTEAFF.

The chain joins TRBV11-3 to TRBJ2-3, with a possible D match to TRBD2 (5 bases). The CDR3 is made up of 14 amino acids. The ends were cut back, 5 bases at V and 0 bases at J, with 9 bases in the middle. The germline CDR1 and CDR2 sequences are SGHNT and YENEEA. The chain's CDR3 is CASSLTSSTDTQYF. In DNA, the CDR3 is TGTGCCAGCAGCCTAACTAGTAGCACAGATACGCAGTATTTT.

The gene calls are TRBV3-1 (or the pseudogene TRBV3-2) and TRBJ1-5; TRBD1 is a possible D gene (5 bases). This CDR3 contains 15 residues. The germline V gene encodes CDR1 LGHDT and CDR2 YNNKEL (reference sequence). Trimming pared 1 base from V and 1 base from J, leaving 8 bases between. The CDR3 loop reads CASSQGSGSNQPQHF. For the CDR3, the DNA is TGTGCCAGCAGCCAAGGGTCAGGGAGCAATCAGCCCCAGCATTTT.

The V gene is TRBV9, the J gene TRBJ2-2; TRBD2 aligns across 7 bases. The CDR3 runs 16 residues. Looked up from germline, CDR1 is SGDLS and CDR2 is YYNGEE. V dropped 3 bases and J dropped 6; count of bases not matched to a gene: 11. The DNA of the CDR3 is TGTGCCAGCAGCGCCTTCTTTCGGGGGGAGGCCGGGGAGCTGTTTTTT. This encodes CASSAFFRGEAGELFF.

The chain carries TRBV27 and TRBJ2-1; D may be TRBD1 or TRBD2 (6 bases each). Germline V gene lookup returns CDR1 MNHEY and CDR2 SMNVEV (reference sequence). CDR3 length: 16 amino acids. Between the trimmed V and J ends, which lost 9 bases and 1 base, there was a span of 19 bases. In nucleotides, the CDR3 is TGTGCCAGTTCCTCTCGGGGGCCTAGGTCCTACAATGAGCAGTTCTTC. This codes for CASSSRGPRSYNEQFF.

The chain recombines TRBV7-6 with TRBJ1-5; 7 bases agree with TRBD1. Losses at the gene ends were 5 bases for V and 6 bases for J; bases not matched to a gene: 4. CDR1 and CDR2 from the germline V gene are SGHVS and FNYEAQ. The CDR3 covers 13 residues. The CDR3 DNA reads TGTGCCAGCAGCGCTCAGGGGGGTCAGCCCCAGCATTTT. Amino acids: CASSAQGGQPQHF.

The J gene is TRBJ2-2, the V gene TRBV27; 9 bases are shared with TRBD2. This CDR3 has 16 residues. The V segment lost 3 bases and the J segment 5 bases; nucleotides outside the gene matches: 7. The germline V gene encodes CDR1 MNHEY and CDR2 SMNVEV (reference sequence). CDR3 bases: TGTGCCAGCAGTTTCCGTCCAGCGGGAGGAACCGGGGAGCTGTTTTTT. This codes for CASSFRPAGGTGELFF.

This clone came up a few times. This chain links TRBV21-1 with TRBJ2-5; TRBD1, the D gene given by the table, was not confirmed from the DNA. TRBV21-1 is marked as a pseudogene. This CDR3 has 19 amino acids. The CDR3 region is CASSSQGQGKGARQETQYF. As DNA, the CDR3 is TGTGCCAGCAGCTCCCAGGGACAGGGGAAGGGAGCCCGCCAAGAGACCCAGTACTTC.

The chain couples TRBV6-4 to TRBJ2-2; D remains ambiguous. Trimming took 5 bases from V and 0 from J, leaving 7 bases between them. The CDR3 is made up of 14 amino acids. Per germline, CDR1 MRHNA and CDR2 SNTAGT. The CDR3 DNA follows: TGTGCCAGCAGTAGCGCCTCGAACACCGGGGAGCTGTTTTTT. Amino acids: CASSSASNTGELFF.

The chain recombines TRBV5-4 with TRBJ1-1, with D perhaps matching TRBD1 (5 bases). The CDR3 runs to 15 residues. V was shortened by 0 bases and J by 4 bases, with 13 bases between the two germline ends. CDR1 and CDR2 (germline): SGHNT, YYREEE (reference sequence). CDR3 bases: TGTGCCAGCAGCTTGGAAACGGGGGGTGCCACTGAAGCTTTCTTT. Translation: CASSLETGGATEAFF.

This clone was counted once. DNA for the CDR3: TGTGCCAGCAGTTTTGGTAACACTGAAGCTTTCTTT. It translates to CASSFGNTEAFF. The gene calls are TRBV27 and TRBJ1-1, with D unclear. Germline assignment: CDR1 MNHEY and CDR2 SMNVEV (reference sequence). Trimming pared 3 bases from V and 2 bases from J, leaving 4 bases between. The CDR3 loop spans 12 amino acids.

The chain uses TRBV20-1 and TRBJ2-3, with D hard to call. The germline V and J ends were trimmed by 7 bases and 7 bases, with 12 bases remaining between them. The CDR3 has 11 residues. CDR1 is DFQATT, CDR2 SNEGSKA, per germline (reference sequence). CDR3 nucleotide sequence: TGCAGTGTTGCGGATCAAAATACGCAGTATTTT. Translation gives CSVADQNTQYF.

CDR3 nucleotide sequence: TGTGCCAGCAGCCCCAGGAGGGGGCCTAGCTATGGCTACACCTTC. It specifies CASSPRRGPSYGYTF. The chain is built from TRBV9 and TRBJ1-2; 7 positions match TRBD1. The germline V gene has CDR1 SGDLS and CDR2 YYNGEE. The CDR3 covers 15 residues. Losses at the gene ends were 4 bases for V and 4 bases for J; bases not matched to a gene: 10. The whole variable domain, remainder taken from reference TRBV9 and TRBJ1-2, is DSGVTQTPKHLITATGQRVTLRCSPRSGDLSVYWYQQSLDQGLQFLIQYYNGEERAKGNILERFSAQQFPDLHSELNLSSLELGDSALYFCASSPRRGPSYGYTFGSGTRLTVV.

The chain couples TRBV25-1 to TRBJ2-7, with no clear D. CDR3 length: 13 residues. Germline V CDR1 and CDR2: MGHDK, SYGVNS. Trimming cost V 8 bases and J 3 bases, with 14 bases left between them. CDR3 residues: CASSRNGHYEQYF. CDR3 bases: TGTGCCAGCTCCCGGAACGGCCACTACGAGCAGTACTTC.

The V gene is TRBV5-6, the J gene TRBJ1-6, with a possible D match to TRBD1 (5 bases). The CDR3 totals 12 residues. V lost 1 base to trimming and J lost 14 bases, with 10 bases between them. CDR1 is SGHDT and CDR2 is YYEEEE in the germline V gene. This CDR3 reads CASSLSGTSLHF. CDR3 in DNA: TGTGCCAGCAGCTTGTCGGGGACGTCCCTCCACTTT.

The chain joins TRBV2 to TRBJ2-2, with 9 bases matching TRBD1. This CDR3 has 13 residues. Trimming cost V 6 bases and J 7 bases; bases outside gene matches: 3. Germline loops: CDR1 SNHLY, CDR2 FYNNEI. CDR3: CASSDRGVGELFF. In DNA, the CDR3 is TGTGCCAGCAGCGACAGGGGGGTCGGGGAGCTGTTTTTT.

The genes are TRBV2 and TRBJ2-3, with 10 bases aligning to TRBD2. The germline V gene encodes CDR1 SNHLY and CDR2 FYNNEI. Trimming at V came to 7 bases and at J to 1 base, leaving 8 bases not matched to a gene. The CDR3 runs 16 residues. Written as DNA, the CDR3 is TGTGCCAGCAAGAAGCGGGGGGGCGAAGGCACAGATACGCAGTATTTT. Its protein is CASKKRGGEGTDTQYF.

V and J are TRBV21-1 and TRBJ1-5. TRBV21-1 is a documented pseudogene. The CDR3 runs 15 residues. CDR3 sequence (DNA): TGTGCCAGCAGCAAAGCGCGGGGGAGGAACCAGCCCCAGCATTTT. Protein: CASSKARGRNQPQHF.

The chain links TRBV7-8 to TRBJ1-2; 8 bases are a match to TRBD1. Germline V gene lookup returns CDR1 SGHVS and CDR2 FQNEAQ. This CDR3 comprises 16 residues. Germline trimming cut 5 bases from V and 3 bases from J; bases unmatched to any gene: 11. The CDR3 is CASSQSRQGSYYGYTF. The CDR3 DNA reads as TGTGCCAGCAGCCAGTCAAGACAGGGGTCGTACTATGGCTACACCTTC.

This clone has just one count. The genes are TRBV6-5 and TRBJ1-3; perhaps TRBD1 as D (5 bases). V lost 5 bases and J lost 0, with 11 bases in between. Per germline, CDR1 MNHEY and CDR2 SVGAGI. This CDR3 comprises 15 residues. The CDR3 protein is CASSLSGLSGNTIYF. Here the CDR3 DNA reads TGTGCCAGCAGTCTCTCGGGACTCTCTGGAAACACCATATATTTT.

V and J are TRBV2 and TRBJ2-2, with 7 positions matching TRBD1. The CDR3 is made up of 13 amino acids. Germline CDR1 reads SNHLY; CDR2 reads FYNNEI. Trimming removed 9 bases from V and 4 bases from J; junction bases left unmatched: 5. CDR3 loop: CARGDSPTGELFF. Here the CDR3 DNA reads TGTGCCAGGGGGGACAGTCCCACCGGGGAGCTGTTTTTT.

The rearrangement joins TRBV5-1 to TRBJ1-6; 7 nucleotides line up with TRBD1. The CDR3 has 15 amino acids. The germline CDR1 and CDR2 sequences are SGHRS and YFSETQ. Trimming took 4 bases from V and 6 from J; bases not matched to a gene: 7. CDR3 sequence reads: CASSVQGKANSPLHF. CDR3 DNA: TGCGCCAGCAGCGTACAGGGGAAAGCTAATTCACCCCTCCACTTT.